The rows below give T cell receptor beta chains drawn from one sample of a study of blood T cell repertoires in COVID-19. Produced via immunoSEQ multiplex PCR; TCRdb's table is partial and in-frame only. The sample has roughly 140,000 clones, more than 60% seen once. The sequencing sample was made of peripheral blood. Receptor source: a woman aged 60-70 years with acute or convalescent COVID-19. The CDR3 runs from the conserved cysteine through the conserved F or W. A D gene is named only where the DNA matches it firmly. The size of a clone is reported for some rows only, either as once, few or many, or as a class for expanded clones.

clone_size d_call j_call v_call cdr3_aa cdr3_nt
- TRBD1 TRBJ2-7 TRBV27 CASSLIQGAHEQYF TGTGCCAGCAGTCTAATCCAGGGGGCACACGAGCAGTACTTC
- - TRBJ1-1 TRBV28 CASSLLVNTEAFF TGTGCCAGCAGTTTATTAGTGAACACTGAAGCTTTCTTT
few - TRBJ1-4 TRBV5-1 CASSLSGATNEKLFF TGCGCCAGCAGCTTGTCAGGGGCAACTAATGAAAAACTGTTTTTT
few TRBD2 TRBJ2-1 TRBV5-1 CASSFGLAGGPVISNEQFF TGCGCCAGCAGCTTCGGACTAGCGGGAGGGCCCGTAATCTCCAATGAGCAGTTCTTC
few TRBD1 TRBJ2-1 TRBV7-2 CASGGQTGGEQFF TGTGCCAGCGGGGGCCAGACAGGGGGTGAGCAGTTCTTC
- - TRBJ1-1 TRBV5-8 CASSAGQREAFF TGTGCCAGCAGCGCCGGACAGCGTGAAGCTTTCTTT
- - TRBJ2-7 TRBV5-1 CASSLGGRAYEQYF TGCGCCAGCAGCTTGGGGGGGCGAGCCTACGAGCAGTACTTC
once - TRBJ2-1 TRBV6-5 CASSRGWGGDEQFF TGTGCCAGCAGTCGCGGGTGGGGAGGCGATGAGCAGTTCTTC
- TRBD1 TRBJ2-7 TRBV29-1 CSYTGDSYEQYF TGCAGCTATACAGGGGACTCCTACGAGCAGTACTTC
- - TRBJ2-7 TRBV27 CASSLSGTSYEQYF TGTGCCAGCAGTTTATCGGGGACTTCCTACGAGCAGTACTTC
- TRBD2 TRBJ2-2 TRBV4-2 CASSLGGGRNTGELFF TGTGCCAGCAGCCTCGGCGGCGGGAGGAACACCGGGGAGCTGTTTTTT
- TRBD1 TRBJ2-1 TRBV6-1 CASSEEDRVIYNEQFF TGTGCCAGCAGTGAAGAAGACAGGGTTATATACAATGAGCAGTTCTTC
- TRBD1 TRBJ2-1 TRBV30 CAWRGGQGVGEQFF TGTGCCTGGAGAGGAGGACAGGGGGTCGGTGAGCAGTTCTTC
- TRBD2 TRBJ2-2 TRBV6-5 CASSYRAGVITGELFF TGTGCCAGCAGTTACCGAGCGGGAGTGATCACCGGGGAGCTGTTTTTT
- - TRBJ1-3 TRBV28 CASSHQGSGNTIYF TGTGCCAGCAGTCATCAGGGCTCCGGAAACACCATATATTTT
- TRBD2 TRBJ2-2 TRBV4-1 CASSQRTSRTGELFF TGCGCCAGCAGCCAAAGGACTAGCCGAACCGGGGAGCTGTTTTTT
- - TRBJ2-2 TRBV9 CASRASTGELFF TGTGCCAGCAGGGCAAGCACCGGGGAGCTGTTTTTT
- TRBD1 TRBJ2-1 TRBV6-5 CASGDRVGGEQFF TGTGCCAGCGGGGACAGGGTAGGGGGTGAGCAGTTCTTC
- TRBD1 TRBJ1-1 TRBV5-1 CASSLGQGKPEAFF TGCGCCAGCAGCTTGGGACAGGGAAAACCCGAAGCTTTCTTT
- TRBD1 TRBJ1-4 TRBV2 CASRDRVRNEKLFF TGTGCCAGCAGAGACAGGGTGAGGAATGAAAAACTGTTTTTT
- - TRBJ2-1 TRBV11-2 CASSTHPILGSNEQFF TGTGCCAGCAGCACTCACCCCATACTAGGGAGCAATGAGCAGTTCTTC
- - TRBJ1-2 TRBV12-3/TRBV12-4 CASSFTENYGYTF TGTGCCAGCAGTTTTACAGAGAACTATGGCTACACCTTC
- - TRBJ2-2 TRBV7-8 CASSLFGSGTGELFF -
- - TRBJ2-3 TRBV6-5 CATRDGNTDTQYF TGTGCCACCAGAGACGGGAACACAGATACGCAGTATTTT
- - TRBJ2-3 TRBV21-1 CASSNRTVVTDTQYF TGTGCCAGCAGCAACCGGACAGTCGTCACAGATACGCAGTATTTT
once - TRBJ2-3 TRBV5-1 CASSLAMDTQYF TGCGCCAGCAGCTTGGCCATGGATACGCAGTATTTT
- - TRBJ1-5 TRBV3-1/TRBV3-2 CASSQDSLKYQPQHF TGTGCCAGCAGCCAAGATAGCCTCAAGTATCAGCCCCAGCATTTT
once - TRBJ1-1 TRBV27 CASSPARDVGTEAFF TGTGCCAGCAGTCCAGCGAGGGATGTGGGCACTGAAGCTTTCTTT
- - TRBJ1-6 TRBV7-9 CASSLGDRLSYNSPLHF TGTGCCAGCAGCTTAGGCGACAGGCTCTCCTATAATTCACCCCTCCACTTT
once TRBD2 TRBJ2-2 TRBV15 CATSRRLAGGFTGELFF TGTGCCACCAGCAGGAGACTAGCGGGAGGGTTCACCGGGGAGCTGTTTTTT
- - TRBJ1-3 TRBV6-4 CASSVVAGAGNTIYF TGTGCCAGCAGTGTCGTCGCGGGAGCTGGAAACACCATATATTTT
- TRBD2 TRBJ2-5 TRBV28 CASSSEGRGETQYF TGTGCCAGCAGTTCCGAGGGGCGGGGGGAGACCCAGTACTTC
- - TRBJ2-1 TRBV18 CASSPGTWDDNEQFF TGTGCCAGCTCACCAGGGACTTGGGACGACAATGAGCAGTTCTTC
- - TRBJ2-3 TRBV20-1 CSASLAPVPDTQYF TGCAGTGCTAGTCTAGCACCAGTTCCCGATACGCAGTATTTT
- - TRBJ2-1 TRBV7-8 CASSLLNIRRFAYNEQFF TGTGCCAGCAGCTTATTGAACATCCGGAGGTTCGCCTACAATGAGCAGTTCTTC
- - TRBJ2-5 TRBV2 CASNPAAEETQYF TGTGCCAGCAACCCCGCGGCAGAAGAGACCCAGTACTTC
- TRBD2 TRBJ2-1 TRBV15 CATSRGAGVYNEQFF TGTGCCACCAGCAGAGGTGCGGGAGTCTACAATGAGCAGTTCTTC
once TRBD2 TRBJ2-1 TRBV6-4 CASRREGPRGEQFF TGTGCCAGCAGGCGGGAGGGCCCGAGGGGTGAGCAGTTCTTC
- TRBD1 TRBJ1-2 TRBV2 CASSGGQPGYGYTF TGTGCCAGCAGTGGGGGACAGCCCGGCTATGGCTACACCTTC
few TRBD2 TRBJ2-5 TRBV6-1 CASSDLSGRAGETQYF TGTGCCAGCAGTGATTTGAGCGGGAGGGCCGGAGAGACCCAGTACTTC
- TRBD1 TRBJ2-5 TRBV19 CASSIGQGFGETQYF TGTGCCAGTAGTATAGGACAGGGGTTTGGAGAGACCCAGTACTTC
- TRBD1 TRBJ2-7 TRBV11-2 CASSHTDRGPLEQYF TGTGCCAGCAGCCACACGGACAGGGGTCCCCTCGAGCAGTACTTC